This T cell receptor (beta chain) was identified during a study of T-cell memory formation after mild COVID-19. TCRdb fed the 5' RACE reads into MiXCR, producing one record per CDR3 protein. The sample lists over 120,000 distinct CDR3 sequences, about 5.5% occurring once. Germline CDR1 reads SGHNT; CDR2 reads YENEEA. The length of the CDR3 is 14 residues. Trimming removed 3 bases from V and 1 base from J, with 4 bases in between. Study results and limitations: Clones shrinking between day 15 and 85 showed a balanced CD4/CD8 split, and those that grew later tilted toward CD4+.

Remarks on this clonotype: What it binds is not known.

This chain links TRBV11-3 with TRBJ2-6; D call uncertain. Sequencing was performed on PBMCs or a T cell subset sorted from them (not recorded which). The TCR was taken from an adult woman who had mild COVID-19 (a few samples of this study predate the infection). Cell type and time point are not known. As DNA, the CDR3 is TGTGCCAGCAGCTTTGGATCTGGGGCCAACGTCCTGACTTTC. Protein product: CASSFGSGANVLTF. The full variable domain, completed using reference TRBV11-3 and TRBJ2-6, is EAGVVQSPRYKIIEKKQPVAFWCNPISGHNTLYWYLQNLGQGPELLIRYENEEAVDDSQLPKDRFSAERLKGVDSTLKIQPAELGDSAVYLCASSFGSGANVLTFGAGSRLTVL.